The next 20 T cell receptor beta chains were all read from a single sample in a study of beta chain features in type 1 diabetes. What was sequenced were expressed TCRB transcripts, since all of the isolated RNA had been reverse transcribed. Measured with immunoSEQ multiplex PCR; TCRdb has only the in-frame clones, and not every one. The top ten hold 0.02% to 0.025% of the sample, which has about 900,000 clones, roughly 15% seen once. Sequenced material: naive CD4+ T cells from blood. Receptors were obtained from a woman between 18 and 29 years old in good health.

This clone was counted only a few times. This rearrangement joins TRBV4-2 to TRBJ1-4; D gene unclear. V was pared by 0 bases and J by 1 base, with 6 bases between. The CDR3 has 15 amino acids. Germline V gene sequence: CDR1 LGHNA, CDR2 YNFKEQ. CDR3 sequence reads: CASSQERLTNEKLFF. Here the CDR3 DNA reads TGTGCCAGCAGCCAAGAACGGTTAACTAATGAAAAACTGTTTTTT.

The chain has TRBV2 and TRBJ2-1; D is undetermined. V lost 3 bases and J 7 bases, leaving 4 bases between the germline ends. There are 11 residues in the CDR3. Looked up from germline, CDR1 is SNHLY and CDR2 is FYNNEI. CDR3 sequence (DNA): TGTGCCAGCAGTGACCAGAATGAGCAGTTCTTC. Translating it yields CASSDQNEQFF. The entire variable domain, with the rest obtained from reference TRBV2 and TRBJ2-1, is as follows: EPEVTQTPSHQVTQMGQEVILRCVPISNHLYFYWYRQILGQKVEFLVSFYNNEISEKSEIFDDQFSVERPDGSNFTLKIRSTKLEDSAMYFCASSDQNEQFFGPGTRLTVL.

This clone came up a few times. The chain combines TRBV11-2 with TRBJ2-1, with D possibly TRBD2 on 5 matching bases. In germline, CDR1 is SGHAT, CDR2 FQNNGV. The V end was cut by 5 bases, the J end by 7 bases, with 21 bases between. This CDR3 is 16 amino acids long. CDR3 amino acids: CASSVSVRRAGNEQFF. DNA for the CDR3: TGTGCCAGCAGCGTGTCGGTGAGGCGGGCCGGTAATGAGCAGTTCTTC. The whole variable domain, filled in from reference TRBV11-2 and TRBJ2-1, reads EAGVAQSPRYKIIEKRQSVAFWCNPISGHATLYWYQQILGQGPKLLIQFQNNGVVDDSQLPKDRFSAERLKGVDSTLKIQPAKLEDSAVYLCASSVSVRRAGNEQFFGPGTRLTVL.

The V call is TRBV4-2, the J call TRBJ2-5; 8 bases agree with TRBD2. The CDR3 is 16 amino acids. The junction had 6 bases not matched to a gene; V was cut back by 2 bases and J by 1 base. Looked up from germline, CDR1 is LGHNA and CDR2 is YNFKEQ. As DNA, the CDR3 is TGTGCCAGCAGCCAACAATTAGCGGGACCCCAAGAGACCCAGTACTTC. Translated, it gives CASSQQLAGPQETQYF.

This clone was seen a handful of times. The chain links TRBV29-1 to TRBJ2-1, with D hard to call. The germline V and J ends were trimmed by 4 bases and 2 bases, with 15 bases remaining between them. This CDR3 is built from 15 residues. Germline V gives CDR1 SQVTM, CDR2 ANQGSEA. DNA of the CDR3: TGCAGCGTTGCGGCCGGGTCCGGTCCCTACAATGAGCAGTTCTTC. Residues: CSVAAGSGPYNEQFF.

In this sample, this clone turned up a few times. The V gene is TRBV19, the J gene TRBJ2-7; 13 nucleotides match TRBD2. The CDR3 covers 16 residues. The junction had 6 bases not matched to a gene; V was cut back by 5 bases and J by 2 bases. CDR1 and CDR2 from the germline V gene are LNHDA and SQIVND (reference sequence). The CDR3 protein is CASSGLAGALAYEQYF. Here the CDR3 DNA reads TGTGCCAGTAGTGGACTAGCGGGAGCCCTCGCCTACGAGCAGTACTTC. The full variable domain, its missing parts supplied by reference TRBV19 and TRBJ2-7, is DGGITQSPKYLFRKEGQNVTLSCEQNLNHDAMYWYRQDPGQGLRLIYYSQIVNDFQKGDIAEGYSVSREKKESFPLTVTSAQKNPTAFYLCASSGLAGALAYEQYFGPGTRLTVT.

This chain's CDR3 is CASSLGGRSDNEQFF. The CDR3 bases are TGTGCCAGCAGCTTGGGCGGGAGGAGCGACAATGAGCAGTTCTTC. The genes are TRBV5-4 and TRBJ2-1; 8 bases are shared with TRBD2. Unmatched junction bases numbered 4, after V lost 0 bases and J lost 5 bases. CDR3 length equals 15 residues. Germline V CDR1 and CDR2: SGHNT, YYREEE (reference sequence).

A few counts support this clone. The chain couples TRBV27 to TRBJ2-7; tentatively, D is TRBD2 (6 bases). Germline CDR1 reads MNHEY; CDR2 reads SMNVEV (reference sequence). The CDR3 spans 16 residues. Trimming took off 6 bases at V and 1 base at J, with 19 bases between the two ends. The CDR3 DNA sequence: TGTGCCAGCAGACCCTGGGGTGCAGGGAGGTCCTACGAGCAGTACTTC. This encodes CASRPWGAGRSYEQYF.

This clone came up a few times. V usage is TRBV7-2 and J usage is TRBJ2-7; maybe TRBD1 (7 bases). The germline V and J ends were trimmed by 2 bases and 6 bases, with 14 bases remaining between them. The CDR3 is 14 amino acids. CDR1 and CDR2 (germline): SGHTA, FQGNSA. DNA for the CDR3: TGTGCCAGCAGCTTAACCAGGGGGGCAGGCGAGCAGTACTTC. Its protein product is CASSLTRGAGEQYF.

The chain carries TRBV15 and TRBJ1-1; no definite D call. V lost 0 bases and J 0 bases, leaving 14 bases between the germline ends. Germline lookup yields CDR1 LNHNV and CDR2 YYDKDF (reference sequence). This CDR3 has 17 residues. Here the CDR3 DNA reads TGTGCCACCAGCAGAGATTTTTCTTCGGATCTGAACACTGAAGCTTTCTTT. This codes for CATSRDFSSDLNTEAFF.

This clone was observed a few times. V gene TRBV2 combines with J gene TRBJ2-7; TRBD2 agrees at 7 bases. Germline-derived CDR1 and CDR2 are SNHLY and FYNNEI. The V and J ends lost 6 bases and 0 bases, in that order; junction bases with no gene match: 5. This CDR3 spans 14 amino acids. The CDR3 DNA reads TGTGCCAGCAGGGACCGGACTAGCTCCTACGAGCAGTACTTC. This sequence encodes CASRDRTSSYEQYF.

This clone was recorded a few times. The V and J genes are TRBV28 and TRBJ2-5, with a tentative D call TRBD1 (6 bases). The CDR3 sequence is 14 residues long. The ends were cut back, 8 bases at V and 3 bases at J, with 16 bases in the middle. Germline V gene data show CDR1 as MDHEN and CDR2 as SYDVKM. DNA of the CDR3: TGTGCCAGCTCCTCAGGGGCTGGGGAAGAGACCCAGTACTTC. It specifies CASSSGAGEETQYF.

The chain is built from TRBV18 and TRBJ2-5, with 10 bases aligning to TRBD1. The end of the DNA aligns better with TRBJ2-7, so the J call may be wrong. CDR3 length equals 15 residues. Germline V gene data show CDR1 as KGHSH and CDR2 as LQKENI. The CDR3 loop is CASSLAGTGEYEQYF. As DNA, the CDR3 is TGTGCCAGCTCACTCGCCGGGACAGGGGAATACGAGCAGTACTTC.

The genes are TRBV6-5 and TRBJ1-1; 7 bases are shared with TRBD1. The trim removed 5 bases at V and 5 bases at J, leaving 11 bases unmatched. CDR1 MNHEY and CDR2 SVGAGI come from the germline V gene. The CDR3 has 15 residues. CDR3 nucleotides: TGTGCCAGCAGTGCCTCGACAGGGCGTTGGACTGAAGCTTTCTTT. Translated, it gives CASSASTGRWTEAFF.

This clone has a handful of counts. The rearrangement joins TRBV6-6 to TRBJ1-2; D may be TRBD1 (5 bases). The CDR3 consists of 13 residues. V shed 9 bases and J shed 5 bases, with 16 bases lying between them. Germline V CDR1 and CDR2: MNHNY, SVGAGI (reference sequence). The CDR3 sequence: CASTIGGKYGYTF. DNA for the CDR3: TGTGCCAGTACTATCGGGGGAAAGTATGGCTACACCTTC.

V is TRBV6-1 and J is TRBJ2-3; the match to TRBD2 covers 14 bases. The germline CDR1 and CDR2 sequences are MNHNS and SASEGT. The V and J ends lost 10 bases and 6 bases, in that order; junction bases with no gene match: 3. The CDR3 is 13 residues long. CDR3 region: CATRTSGRDTQYF. Here the CDR3 DNA reads TGTGCCACTAGGACTAGCGGGAGGGATACGCAGTATTTT.

The rearrangement joins TRBV6-5 to TRBJ2-4; the D is unclear. The CDR3 has 15 residues. From germline, CDR1 is MNHEY and CDR2 SVGAGI. The V and J ends lost 10 bases and 5 bases respectively, with 21 bases between them. CDR3 amino acids: CATGPNASPQNIQYF. The CDR3 region has the DNA TGTGCCACCGGGCCGAACGCAAGCCCCCAAAACATTCAGTACTTC.

V and J are TRBV7-3 and TRBJ2-7; no reliable D call. The CDR3 has 15 amino acids. Germline CDR1 reads SGHTA; CDR2 reads FQGTGA. Trimming removed 4 bases at V and 4 bases at J, with 17 bases between. Here the CDR3 DNA reads TGTGCCAGCAGCTCCTCAGTAGGCGCCCAATACGAGCAGTACTTC. The encoded protein is CASSSSVGAQYEQYF.

The CDR3 sequence: CASSPIGSPAETQYF. The CDR3 nucleotides read TGTGCCAGCAGCCCCATTGGATCCCCGGCGGAGACCCAGTACTTC. The chain carries TRBV13 and TRBJ2-5; the D is unclear. Germline loops: CDR1 PRHDT, CDR2 FYEKMQ (reference sequence). The CDR3 runs 15 residues. The V gene lost 5 bases and the J gene lost 5 bases, with 18 bases spanning the gap.

In its sample, this clone was seen a few times. The chain combines TRBV28 with TRBJ2-1; 9 nucleotides line up with TRBD1. CDR1 MDHEN and CDR2 SYDVKM come from the germline V gene. After removal of 4 bases from V and 5 bases from J, the junction contained 6 bases not matched to a gene. This CDR3 has 15 residues. The DNA of the CDR3 is TGTGCCAGCAGTTCGGCCGGGACAGGGAACAATGAGCAGTTCTTC. Its protein is CASSSAGTGNNEQFF.